One and the same sample provided the 18 T cell receptor beta chains below, sequenced in a study of OX40 agonist ivuxolimab in advanced cancers. Method: immunoSEQ multiplex PCR; TCRdb's copy keeps in-frame clones and lacks some. This table has 65,000 to 100,000 clones, roughly 80% appearing once. This material consisted of CD4+ or CD8+ T cells sorted from blood, taken in a trial of the OX40 agonist ivuxolimab. Receptor source: an adult with an advanced solid tumor such as melanoma, head and neck, liver or kidney cancer.

This clone was counted only a few times. The chain links TRBV27 to TRBJ1-5, with a tentative D call TRBD1 (6 bases). The CDR3 contains 15 residues. The germline V gene encodes CDR1 MNHEY and CDR2 SMNVEV (reference sequence). V lost 3 bases to trimming and J lost 2 bases, with 11 bases between them. The CDR3 is CASSLTGGGNQPQHF. In DNA, the CDR3 is TGTGCCAGCAGTTTGACGGGGGGCGGCAATCAGCCCCAGCATTTT.

The chain links TRBV19 to TRBJ2-2, with TRBD2 matching over 9 bases. The J segment lost 3 bases and the V segment lost 11 bases, leaving 7 bases of the junction unmatched. Germline V gene lookup returns CDR1 LNHDA and CDR2 SQIVND (reference sequence). The CDR3 extends over 14 amino acids. CDR3 DNA sequence: TGTGCCGTTCAGCGGGGGGATTACACCGGGGAGCTGTTTTTT. Translation gives CAVQRGDYTGELFF.

J is TRBJ2-2 and V is TRBV29-1, with D tentatively TRBD1 (6 bases). The germline V and J ends were trimmed by 5 bases and 6 bases, with 10 bases remaining between them. The CDR3 has 12 residues. Per the germline V gene, CDR1 is SQVTM and CDR2 is ANQGSEA. The CDR3 loop reads CSVRDIPGELFF. CDR3 in DNA: TGCAGCGTTAGGGACATTCCCGGGGAGCTGTTTTTT.

This clone has a handful of counts. This chain links TRBV4-3 with TRBJ1-4, with D uncertain. CDR3 length: 13 amino acids. Looked up from germline, CDR1 is LGHNA and CDR2 is YSLEER. Trimming shortened V by 4 bases and J by 6 bases, and 9 bases separated the two germline ends. CDR3 DNA: TGCGCCAGCAGCCCTCCTGGGGATGAAAAACTGTTTTTT. Amino acids: CASSPPGDEKLFF.

This clone was seen only a few times. The chain combines TRBV28 with TRBJ2-3; D may be TRBD2 (7 bases). Germline V gene lookup returns CDR1 MDHEN and CDR2 SYDVKM. The CDR3 covers 15 residues. V shed 3 bases and J shed 6 bases, with 16 bases lying between them. The CDR3 coding sequence is TGTGCCAGCAGTTTTCTGTTGGGGGGGGCGGATACGCAGTATTTT. This encodes CASSFLLGGADTQYF.

V gene TRBV19 combines with J gene TRBJ1-2, with unresolved D. Trimming cost V 11 bases and J 5 bases, with 12 bases left between them. The CDR3 contains 11 residues. Germline V CDR1 and CDR2: LNHDA, SQIVND (reference sequence). In nucleotides, the CDR3 is TGTGCCGCAAGGACGGTATATGGCTACACCTTC. As protein: CAARTVYGYTF.

V and J are TRBV19 and TRBJ2-3, with a tentative D call TRBD2 (6 bases). Germline V gives CDR1 LNHDA, CDR2 SQIVND (reference sequence). V was cut by 1 base and J by 2 bases, with 10 bases left in between. The CDR3 is 15 amino acids. CDR3 in amino acids: CASSIVGGDTDTQYF. The CDR3 DNA sequence: TGTGCCAGTAGTATAGTGGGGGGAGACACAGATACGCAGTATTTT.

This chain joins TRBV28 and TRBJ1-6; no definite D call. V gave up 8 bases and J gave up 8 bases, with 7 bases separating them. Germline V lookup: CDR1 MDHEN, CDR2 SYDVKM. There are 11 residues in the CDR3. This CDR3 is CASSVHSPLHF. CDR3 DNA: TGTGCCAGCTCCGTTCATTCACCCCTCCACTTT.

The chain employs TRBV18 and TRBJ1-2, with a possible D match to TRBD1 (6 bases). Per the germline V gene, CDR1 is KGHSH and CDR2 is LQKENI. V lost 2 bases, J lost 6 bases, and 13 bases lay in between. The CDR3 length is 14 residues. CDR3 sequence: CASSPNAQGNGYTF. DNA for the CDR3: TGTGCCAGCTCACCAAACGCACAGGGAAATGGCTACACCTTC. Full variable domain (remainder filled in from reference TRBV18 and TRBJ1-2): NAGVMQNPRHLVRRRGQEARLRCSPMKGHSHVYWYRQLPEEGLKFMVYLQKENIIDESGMPKERFSAEFPKEGPSILRIQQVVRGDSAAYFCASSPNAQGNGYTFGSGTRLTVV.

The V call is TRBV19, the J call TRBJ1-5; 8 nucleotides align to TRBD1. The V and J ends lost 0 bases and 6 bases, in that order; junction bases with no gene match: 4. The germline V gene has CDR1 LNHDA and CDR2 SQIVND (reference sequence). The CDR3 consists of 15 residues. This chain's CDR3 is CASSIDVRGPQPQHF. CDR3 nucleotide sequence: TGTGCCAGTAGTATAGACGTCAGGGGGCCTCAGCCCCAGCATTTT.

This clone occurred a few times. CDR3 in amino acids: CASSLQGVGKNIQYF. DNA for the CDR3: TGTGCCAGCAGCTTACAGGGGGTCGGCAAAAACATTCAGTACTTC. The rearrangement joins TRBV7-2 to TRBJ2-4; 7 bases agree with TRBD1. In germline, CDR1 is SGHTA, CDR2 FQGNSA. V shed 2 bases, J shed 3 bases, and the junction held 4 bases outside the gene matches. The CDR3 totals 15 residues.

This clone appeared a single time. V and J are TRBV30 and TRBJ2-7; D unresolved. The CDR3 runs to 12 residues. Germline V gene data show CDR1 as GTSNPN and CDR2 as SVGIG (reference sequence). V gave up 3 bases and J gave up 4 bases, with 10 bases separating them. Written as DNA, the CDR3 is TGTGCCTGGAGCCCCCTGGGGTACGAGCAGTACTTC. It codes for CAWSPLGYEQYF.

V and J are TRBV5-5 and TRBJ1-1; TRBD1 aligns across 8 bases. Germline V gene sequence: CDR1 SGHKS, CDR2 YYEKEE (reference sequence). The length of the CDR3 is 17 residues. Trimming cost V 3 bases and J 0 bases; bases outside gene matches: 10. The DNA of the CDR3 is TGTGCCAGCAGCTCTCTGAAAGCAGGGGGCTTGAACACTGAAGCTTTCTTT. Its translation: CASSSLKAGGLNTEAFF. The full variable domain, its missing parts supplied by reference TRBV5-5 and TRBJ1-1, is DAGVTQSPTHLIKTRGQQVTLRCSPISGHKSVSWYQQVLGQGPQFIFQYYEKEERGRGNFPDRFSARQFPNYSSELNVNALLLGDSALYLCASSSLKAGGLNTEAFFGQGTRLTVV.

This rearrangement joins TRBV4-3 to TRBJ2-3; TRBD2 might be the D (6 bases). This CDR3 spans 16 amino acids. Germline lookup yields CDR1 LGHNA and CDR2 YSLEER. V was trimmed by 0 bases and J by 0 bases, leaving 10 bases between them. DNA for the CDR3: TGCGCCAGCAGCCAAGAGGTGGGGGGTAGCACAGATACGCAGTATTTT. As protein: CASSQEVGGSTDTQYF.

The CDR3, as DNA: TGCGCCAGCAGGCCTCCGGGACTAGCGGAGACCGGGGAGCTGTTTTTT. Amino acid sequence: CASRPPGLAETGELFF. The chain couples TRBV5-1 to TRBJ2-2; TRBD2 agrees at 11 bases. J was trimmed by 5 bases and V by 5 bases; bases with no gene match: 8. In germline, CDR1 is SGHRS, CDR2 YFSETQ. The CDR3 loop spans 16 amino acids.

This rearrangement joins TRBV5-1 to TRBJ2-7; TRBD2 matches 13 bases. Germline V gene data show CDR1 as SGHRS and CDR2 as YFSETQ. CDR3 length: 18 amino acids. After removal of 3 bases from V and 0 bases from J, the junction contained 9 bases not matched to a gene. CDR3 bases: TGCGCCAGCAGCTGGACTAGCGGGAGCCCCCGAAGCTCCTACGAGCAGTACTTC. It specifies CASSWTSGSPRSSYEQYF. The whole variable domain, filled in from reference TRBV5-1 and TRBJ2-7, reads KAGVTQTPRYLIKTRGQQVTLSCSPISGHRSVSWYQQTPGQGLQFLFEYFSETQRNKGNFPGRFSGRQFSNSRSEMNVSTLELGDSALYLCASSWTSGSPRSSYEQYFGPGTRLTVT.

This clone occurred a few times. The CDR3 sequence is CASSYDPGGIQYF. The DNA for the CDR3 is TGTGCCAGCAGTTATGACCCTGGGGGAATTCAGTACTTC. The chain uses TRBV6-5 and TRBJ2-4; possibly TRBD1 or TRBD2 for D (5 bases each). The CDR3 is 13 amino acids. The germline CDR1 and CDR2 sequences are MNHEY and SVGAGI. V was cut by 3 bases and J by 10 bases, with 13 bases left in between.

CDR3 amino acids: CAISGGPNQPQHF. DNA of the CDR3: TGTGCCATCAGTGGGGGGCCTAATCAGCCCCAGCATTTT. This sequence joins TRBV10-3 and TRBJ1-5; possible D gene TRBD1, 6 bases. The CDR3 extends over 13 amino acids. V shed 4 bases and J shed 4 bases, with 8 bases lying between them. The germline gives CDR1 ENHRY, CDR2 SYGVKD.